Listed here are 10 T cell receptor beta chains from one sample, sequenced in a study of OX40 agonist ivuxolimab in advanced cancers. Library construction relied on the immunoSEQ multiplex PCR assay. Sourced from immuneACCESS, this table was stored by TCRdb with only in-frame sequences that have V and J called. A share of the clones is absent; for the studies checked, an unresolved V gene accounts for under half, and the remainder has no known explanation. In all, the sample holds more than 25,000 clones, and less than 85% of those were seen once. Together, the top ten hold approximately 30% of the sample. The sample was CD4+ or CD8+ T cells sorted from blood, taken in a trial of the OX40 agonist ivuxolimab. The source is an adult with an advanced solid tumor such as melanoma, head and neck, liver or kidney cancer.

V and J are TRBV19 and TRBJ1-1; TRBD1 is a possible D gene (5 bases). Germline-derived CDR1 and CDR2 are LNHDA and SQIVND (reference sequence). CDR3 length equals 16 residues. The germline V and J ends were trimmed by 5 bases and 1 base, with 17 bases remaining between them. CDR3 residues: CASSPRRGGWNTEAFF. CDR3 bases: TGTGCCAGTAGTCCCCGGCGGGGGGGATGGAACACTGAAGCTTTCTTT.

CDR3 amino acids: CASSSGQGVYSNQPQHF. As DNA, the CDR3 is TGTGCCAGCAGCTCGGGACAGGGGGTATATAGCAATCAGCCCCAGCATTTT. The rearrangement uses TRBV7-6 and TRBJ1-5; 11 nucleotides match TRBD1. The CDR3 spans 17 residues. Germline V gene sequence: CDR1 SGHVS, CDR2 FNYEAQ. The J segment lost 0 bases and the V segment lost 4 bases, leaving 5 bases of the junction unmatched.

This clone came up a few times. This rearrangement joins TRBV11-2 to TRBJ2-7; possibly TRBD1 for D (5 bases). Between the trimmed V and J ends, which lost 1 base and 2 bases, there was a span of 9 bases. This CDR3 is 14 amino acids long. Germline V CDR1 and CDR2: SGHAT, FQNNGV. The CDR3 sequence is CASSLVRTTYEQYF. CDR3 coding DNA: TGTGCCAGCAGCTTAGTGAGGACAACCTACGAGCAGTACTTC.

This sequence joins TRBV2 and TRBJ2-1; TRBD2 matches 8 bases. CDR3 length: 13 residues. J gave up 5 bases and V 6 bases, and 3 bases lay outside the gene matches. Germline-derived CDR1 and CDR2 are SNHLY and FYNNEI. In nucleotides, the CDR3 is TGTGCCAGCAGCCAGCGGGGGAACAATGAGCAGTTCTTC. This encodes CASSQRGNNEQFF.

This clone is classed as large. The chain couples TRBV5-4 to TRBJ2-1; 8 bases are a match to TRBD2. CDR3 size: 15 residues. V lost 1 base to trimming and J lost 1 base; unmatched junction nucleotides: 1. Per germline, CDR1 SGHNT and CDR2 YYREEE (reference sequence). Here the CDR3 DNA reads TGTGCCAGCAGCTTGTTAGCGGGATCCTACAATGAGCAGTTCTTC. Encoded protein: CASSLLAGSYNEQFF.

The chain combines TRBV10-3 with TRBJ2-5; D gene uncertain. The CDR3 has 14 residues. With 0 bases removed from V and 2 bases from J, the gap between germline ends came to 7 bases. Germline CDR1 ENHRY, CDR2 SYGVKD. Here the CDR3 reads CAISESTEQETQYF. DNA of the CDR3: TGTGCCATCAGTGAGTCTACGGAACAAGAGACCCAGTACTTC.

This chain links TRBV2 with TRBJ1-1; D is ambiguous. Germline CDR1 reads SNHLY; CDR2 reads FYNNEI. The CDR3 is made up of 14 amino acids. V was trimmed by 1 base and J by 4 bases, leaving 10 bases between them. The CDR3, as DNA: TGTGCCAGCAGTGAAGGTTGGGGATTCACTGAAGCTTTCTTT. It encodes CASSEGWGFTEAFF.

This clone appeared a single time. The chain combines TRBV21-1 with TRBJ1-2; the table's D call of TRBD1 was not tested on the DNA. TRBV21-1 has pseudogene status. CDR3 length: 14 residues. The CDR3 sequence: CASSNLRVTYGYTF. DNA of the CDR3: TGTGCCAGCAGCAACCTCAGGGTTACCTATGGCTACACCTTC.

The CDR3 loop reads CASSQEAGGPGDTQYF. The CDR3 DNA reads as TGCGCCAGCAGCCAAGAAGCGGGGGGGCCCGGAGATACGCAGTATTTT. The chain has TRBV4-1 and TRBJ2-3; 10 bases map to TRBD2. Unmatched junction bases numbered 5, after V lost 0 bases and J lost 5 bases. The CDR3 extends over 16 amino acids. The V gene's germline CDR1 is MGHRA and CDR2 YSYEKL.

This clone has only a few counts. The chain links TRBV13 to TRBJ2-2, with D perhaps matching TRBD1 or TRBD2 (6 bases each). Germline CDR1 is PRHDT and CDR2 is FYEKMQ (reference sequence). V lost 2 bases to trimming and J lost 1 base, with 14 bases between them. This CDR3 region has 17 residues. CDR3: CASSLHSEGENTGELFF. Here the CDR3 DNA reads TGTGCCAGCAGCTTACATTCGGAGGGGGAGAACACCGGGGAGCTGTTTTTT.